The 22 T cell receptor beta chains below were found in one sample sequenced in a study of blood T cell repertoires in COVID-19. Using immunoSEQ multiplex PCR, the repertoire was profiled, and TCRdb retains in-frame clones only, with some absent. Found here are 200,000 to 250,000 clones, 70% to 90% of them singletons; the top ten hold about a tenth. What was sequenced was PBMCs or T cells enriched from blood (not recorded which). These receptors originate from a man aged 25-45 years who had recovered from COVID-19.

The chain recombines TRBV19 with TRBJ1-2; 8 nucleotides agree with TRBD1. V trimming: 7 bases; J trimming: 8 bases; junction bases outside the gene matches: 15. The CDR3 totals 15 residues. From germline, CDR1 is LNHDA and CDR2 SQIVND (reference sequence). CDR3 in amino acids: CASNNPGGSFLGYTF. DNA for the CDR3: TGTGCCAGTAACAATCCAGGGGGCTCTTTCCTAGGCTACACCTTC.

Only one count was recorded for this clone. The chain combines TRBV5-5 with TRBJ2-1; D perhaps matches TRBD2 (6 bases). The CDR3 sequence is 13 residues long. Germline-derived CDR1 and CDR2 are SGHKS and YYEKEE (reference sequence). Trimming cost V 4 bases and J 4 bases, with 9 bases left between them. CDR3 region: CASSGLNYNEQFF. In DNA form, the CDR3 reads TGTGCCAGCAGCGGACTAAATTACAATGAGCAGTTCTTC. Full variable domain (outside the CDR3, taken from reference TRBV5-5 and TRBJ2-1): DAGVTQSPTHLIKTRGQQVTLRCSPISGHKSVSWYQQVLGQGPQFIFQYYEKEERGRGNFPDRFSARQFPNYSSELNVNALLLGDSALYLCASSGLNYNEQFFGPGTRLTVL.

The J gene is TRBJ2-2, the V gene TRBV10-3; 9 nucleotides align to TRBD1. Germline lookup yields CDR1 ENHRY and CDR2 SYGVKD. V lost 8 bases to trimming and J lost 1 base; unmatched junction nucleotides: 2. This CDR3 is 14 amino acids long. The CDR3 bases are TGTGCCATCCAGGGACAGGGGAACACCGGGGAGCTGTTTTTT. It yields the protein CAIQGQGNTGELFF.

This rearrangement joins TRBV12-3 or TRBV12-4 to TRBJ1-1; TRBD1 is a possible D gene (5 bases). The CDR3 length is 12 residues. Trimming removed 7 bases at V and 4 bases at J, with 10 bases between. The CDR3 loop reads CASKRGITEAFF. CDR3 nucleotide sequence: TGTGCCAGCAAAAGGGGTATCACTGAAGCTTTCTTT.

The CDR3: CASSGGTGVLNQPQHF. CDR3 DNA sequence: TGTGCCAGCAGTGGCGGGACAGGGGTTCTCAATCAGCCCCAGCATTTT. V gene TRBV6-1 combines with J gene TRBJ1-5; TRBD1 matches at 10 bases. This CDR3 is 16 amino acids long. V shed 4 bases and J 3 bases; nucleotides not matched to a gene: 6. Germline CDR1 is MNHNS and CDR2 is SASEGT.

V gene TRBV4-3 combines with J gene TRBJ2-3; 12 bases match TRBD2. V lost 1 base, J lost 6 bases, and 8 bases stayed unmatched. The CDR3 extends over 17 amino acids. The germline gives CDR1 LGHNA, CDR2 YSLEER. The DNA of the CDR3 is TGCGCCAGCAGCCAAGCCCTAGCGGGGGGGCAATCGGATACGCAGTATTTT. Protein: CASSQALAGGQSDTQYF.

The CDR3, as DNA: TGTGCCAGCAGTAGAAGCGGGACAGGGGATGAAAAACTGTTTTTT. This sequence encodes CASSRSGTGDEKLFF. The chain is built from TRBV7-2 and TRBJ1-4; 10 nucleotides match TRBD1. The CDR3 runs to 15 residues. After removal of 6 bases from V and 6 bases from J, the junction contained 7 bases not matched to a gene. The germline V gene has CDR1 SGHTA and CDR2 FQGNSA.

In DNA, the CDR3 is TGTGCCTGGGGGACGACTGGATTTGAGCAGTTCTTC. Protein sequence: CAWGTTGFEQFF. The V gene is TRBV30, the J gene TRBJ2-1; D may match TRBD1 or TRBD2 (5 bases each). The length of the CDR3 is 12 residues. The V and J ends lost 5 bases and 9 bases respectively, with 14 bases between them. Per germline, CDR1 GTSNPN and CDR2 SVGIG (reference sequence). Full variable domain (missing parts from reference TRBV30 and TRBJ2-1): SQTIHQWPATLVQPVGSPLSLECTVEGTSNPNLYWYRQAAGRGLQLLFYSVGIGQISSEVPQNLSASRPQDRQFILSSKKLLLSDSGFYLCAWGTTGFEQFFGPGTRLTVL.

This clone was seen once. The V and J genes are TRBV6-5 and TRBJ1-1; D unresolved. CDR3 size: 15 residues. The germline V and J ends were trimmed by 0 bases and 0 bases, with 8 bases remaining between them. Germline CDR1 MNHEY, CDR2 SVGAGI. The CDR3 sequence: CASSYSIGLNTEAFF. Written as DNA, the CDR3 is TGTGCCAGCAGTTACTCGATCGGTTTGAACACTGAAGCTTTCTTT.

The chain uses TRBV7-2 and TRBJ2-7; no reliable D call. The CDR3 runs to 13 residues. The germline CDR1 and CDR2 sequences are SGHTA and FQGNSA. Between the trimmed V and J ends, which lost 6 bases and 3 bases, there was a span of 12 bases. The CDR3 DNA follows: TGTGCCAGCAGTCTGCCGTGGCTCTACGAGCAGTACTTC. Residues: CASSLPWLYEQYF.

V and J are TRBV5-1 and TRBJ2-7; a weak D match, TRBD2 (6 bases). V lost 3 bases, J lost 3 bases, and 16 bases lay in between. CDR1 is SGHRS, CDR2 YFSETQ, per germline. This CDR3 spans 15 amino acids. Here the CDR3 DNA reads TGCGCCAGCAGCTGGGGGGACCAGGGAAACTACGAGCAGTACTTC. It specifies CASSWGDQGNYEQYF. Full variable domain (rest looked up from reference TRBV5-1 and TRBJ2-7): KAGVTQTPRYLIKTRGQQVTLSCSPISGHRSVSWYQQTPGQGLQFLFEYFSETQRNKGNFPGRFSGRQFSNSRSEMNVSTLELGDSALYLCASSWGDQGNYEQYFGPGTRLTVT.

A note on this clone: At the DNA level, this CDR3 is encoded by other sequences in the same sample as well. The chain's CDR3 is CASSRGQGNQPQHF. The CDR3 DNA reads TGTGCCAGCAGCCGCGGACAGGGTAATCAGCCCCAGCATTTT. This rearrangement joins TRBV7-9 to TRBJ1-5; 8 positions match TRBD1. Germline V CDR1 and CDR2: SEHNR, FQNEAQ (reference sequence). With V trimmed by 5 bases and J by 4 bases, 4 bases remained unmatched. The CDR3 loop spans 14 amino acids.

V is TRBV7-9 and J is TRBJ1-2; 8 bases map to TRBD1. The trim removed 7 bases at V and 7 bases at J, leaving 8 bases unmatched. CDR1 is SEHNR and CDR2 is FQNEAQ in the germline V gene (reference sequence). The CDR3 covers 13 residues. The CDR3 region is CASTDRGLGGYTF. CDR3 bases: TGTGCCAGCACAGACAGGGGCTTGGGTGGCTACACCTTC. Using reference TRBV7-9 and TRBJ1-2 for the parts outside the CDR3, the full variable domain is DTGVSQNPRHKITKRGQNVTFRCDPISEHNRLYWYRQTLGQGPEFLTYFQNEAQLEKSRLLSDRFSAERPKGSFSTLEIQRTEQGDSAMYLCASTDRGLGGYTFGSGTRLTVV.

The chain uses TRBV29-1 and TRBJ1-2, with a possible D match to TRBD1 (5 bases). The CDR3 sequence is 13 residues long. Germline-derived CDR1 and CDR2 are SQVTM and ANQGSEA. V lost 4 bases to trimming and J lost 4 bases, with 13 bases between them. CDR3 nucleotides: TGCAGCGTTGCCTGGGTAGGGGCCTATGGCTACACCTTC. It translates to CSVAWVGAYGYTF. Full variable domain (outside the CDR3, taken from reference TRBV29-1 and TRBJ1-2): SAVISQKPSRDICQRGTSLTIQCQVDSQVTMMFWYRQQPGQSLTLIATANQGSEATYESGFVIDKFPISRPNLTFSTLTVSNMSPEDSSIYLCSVAWVGAYGYTFGSGTRLTVV.

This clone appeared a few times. The CDR3 is CASRGESQPQHF. The CDR3, as DNA: TGTGCCAGCAGGGGCGAAAGTCAGCCCCAGCATTTT. The chain has TRBV2 and TRBJ1-5; D is unresolved. V was shortened by 6 bases and J by 6 bases, with 9 bases between the two germline ends. Germline V gene sequence: CDR1 SNHLY, CDR2 FYNNEI. CDR3 length: 12 residues.

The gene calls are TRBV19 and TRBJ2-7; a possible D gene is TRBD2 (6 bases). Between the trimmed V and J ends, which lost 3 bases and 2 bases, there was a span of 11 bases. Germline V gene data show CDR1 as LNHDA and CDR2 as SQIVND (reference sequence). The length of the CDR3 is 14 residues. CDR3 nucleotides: TGTGCCAGTAGTATGGGACTTTTGACCTACGAGCAGTACTTC. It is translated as CASSMGLLTYEQYF.

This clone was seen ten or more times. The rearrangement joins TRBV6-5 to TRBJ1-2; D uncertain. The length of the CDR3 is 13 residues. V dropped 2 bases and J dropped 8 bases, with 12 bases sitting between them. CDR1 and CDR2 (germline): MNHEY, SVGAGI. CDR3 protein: CASSYLRREGYTF. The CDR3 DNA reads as TGTGCCAGCAGTTACCTACGCCGGGAGGGCTACACCTTC.

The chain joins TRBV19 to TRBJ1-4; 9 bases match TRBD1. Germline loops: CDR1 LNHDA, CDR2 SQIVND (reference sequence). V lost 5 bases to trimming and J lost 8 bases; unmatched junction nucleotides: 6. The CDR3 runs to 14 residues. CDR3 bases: TGTGCCAGTAGTCCGGGACAGGGAGGCGAAAAACTGTTTTTT. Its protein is CASSPGQGGEKLFF.

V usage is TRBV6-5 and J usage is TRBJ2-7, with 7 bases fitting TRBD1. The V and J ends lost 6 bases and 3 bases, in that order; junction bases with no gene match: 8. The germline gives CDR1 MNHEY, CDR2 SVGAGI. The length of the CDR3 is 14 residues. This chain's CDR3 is CASRGTGTDYEQYF. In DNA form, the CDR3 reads TGTGCCAGCAGGGGAACCGGGACAGACTACGAGCAGTACTTC.

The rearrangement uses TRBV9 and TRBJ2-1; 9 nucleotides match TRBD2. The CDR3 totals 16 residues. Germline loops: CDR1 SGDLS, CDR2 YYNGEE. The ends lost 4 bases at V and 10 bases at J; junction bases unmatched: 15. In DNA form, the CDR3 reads TGTGCCAGCAGCCACCCCCCCCAGCGGGGGGCCGGGGAGCAGTTCTTC. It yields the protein CASSHPPQRGAGEQFF.

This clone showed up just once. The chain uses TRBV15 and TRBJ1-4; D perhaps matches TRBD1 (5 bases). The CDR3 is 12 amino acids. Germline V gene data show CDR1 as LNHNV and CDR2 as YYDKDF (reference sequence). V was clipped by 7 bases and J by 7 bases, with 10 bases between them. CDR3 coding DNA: TGTGCCACCACGGGGGGGTTTGAAAAACTGTTTTTT. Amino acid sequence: CATTGGFEKLFF.

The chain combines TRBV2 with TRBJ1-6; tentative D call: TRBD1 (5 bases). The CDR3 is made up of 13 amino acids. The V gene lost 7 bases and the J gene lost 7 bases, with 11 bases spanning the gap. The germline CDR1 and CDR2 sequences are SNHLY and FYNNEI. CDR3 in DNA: TGTGCCAGCATAACCCAGGGAAATTCACCCCTCCACTTT. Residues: CASITQGNSPLHF.